This T cell receptor (beta chain) stems from a study of PD-1 blockade in classical Hodgkin lymphoma. Study-wide context: The study gave patients nivolumab 3 mg/kg intravenously every 2 weeks. General observations from the study: The study reported lower baseline TCR diversity in newly diagnosed patients than in healthy donors. At C4D1, TCR diversity had climbed significantly for CD4+ cells, though not for CD8+ cells.

TCRdb's table, derived via immunoSEQ multiplex PCR, lists solely in-frame clones and lacks some. The top ten clones hold under 14% of a sample with tens of thousands of clones, 82% of them seen once. After autologous stem cell transplantation all patients relapsed, and prior brentuximab vedotin exposure differed between cohorts. Complete response, partial response or progressive disease were the best responses. The germline gives CDR1 MNHEY, CDR2 SVGAGI. Trimming at V came to 11 bases and at J to 5 bases, leaving 5 bases not matched to a gene. This CDR3 has 12 residues. Only one count was recorded for this clone. Its antigen is not known.

The chain has TRBV6-5 and TRBJ2-2, with TRBD2 identical over 7 bases. The source material was peripheral blood mononuclear cells (PBMCs), sampled before the second cycle of nivolumab. The sequence came from a human donor with classical Hodgkin lymphoma. DNA of the CDR3: TGTGCCGCCCGGGGGGATACCGGGGAGCTGTTTTTT. Translating gives CAARGDTGELFF.